This is a list of T cell receptor beta chains from one sample in a study of shared T cell receptors in the human thymus. Only in-frame clones appear in the TCRdb table, and some are missing; sequencing was by immunoSEQ multiplex PCR. This sample carries 500,000 to 850,000 clones, over 75% of them seen once, and the ten largest clones take under 0.01%. A further study also used this sample, focusing on human thymus T cells.

Sequenced sample: thymocytes. The receptors were gathered from a boy in the first two years of life with a congenital heart defect. The CDR3 runs from the conserved cysteine through the conserved F or W. Fields, in order: D gene, clone size, V gene, J gene, CDR3 protein, CDR3 DNA. A D gene is named only where the DNA matches it firmly. Expanded clones get a size class; other rows say once, few or many, or leave the size out.

>TRBD2|NA|TRBV4-1|TRBJ2-2
CASSQGLAGFPNTGELFF
TGCGCCAGCAGCCAAGGACTAGCGGGCTTTCCGAACACCGGGGAGCTGTTTTTT
>NA|NA|TRBV6-4|TRBJ1-1
CASSAGTVGGNTEAFF
TGTGCCAGCAGTGCCGGCACGGTGGGGGGGAACACTGAAGCTTTCTTT
>TRBD1|NA|TRBV25-1|TRBJ1-5
CASSTGTGMDSNQPQHF
TGTGCCAGCAGTACCGGGACAGGGATGGATAGCAATCAGCCCCAGCATTTT
>TRBD1|NA|TRBV5-1|TRBJ1-6
CASSLQGSYNSPLHF
TGCGCCAGCAGCTTACAGGGGAGCTATAATTCACCCCTCCACTTT
>NA|NA|TRBV5-6|TRBJ2-2
CASSLAEEKREGTGELFF
TGTGCCAGCAGCTTGGCCGAGGAAAAGAGAGAGGGAACCGGGGAGCTGTTTTTT
>TRBD1|NA|TRBV6-5|TRBJ1-2
CASGWTGRYGYTF
TGTGCCAGCGGATGGACAGGGCGCTATGGCTACACCTTC
>NA|NA|TRBV18|TRBJ2-6
CASSPDARPRHSGANVLTF
TGTGCCAGCTCACCTGACGCCCGTCCTAGGCACTCTGGGGCCAACGTCCTGACTTTC
>TRBD1|NA|TRBV5-6|TRBJ1-1
CASSFRDATGGFRTEAFF
TGTGCCAGCAGCTTTCGCGATGCGACAGGGGGCTTTAGGACTGAAGCTTTCTTT
>TRBD2|few|TRBV5-4|TRBJ2-2
CASSLSGTSGRRAGELFF
TGTGCCAGCAGCTTATCCGGGACTAGCGGGAGGCGCGCCGGGGAGCTGTTTTTT
>TRBD2|NA|TRBV25-1|TRBJ2-3
CASSEGRDATDTQYF
TGTGCCAGCAGTGAAGGGAGGGACGCGACAGATACGCAGTATTTT
>TRBD2|NA|TRBV25-1|TRBJ2-5
CASSEYMVAGQETQYF
TGTGCCAGCAGTGAATATATGGTAGCGGGGCAAGAGACCCAGTACTTC
>NA|NA|TRBV2|TRBJ1-5
CASGAGTKAGNQPQHF
TGTGCCAGCGGCGCCGGGACAAAGGCCGGCAATCAGCCCCAGCATTTT
>TRBD1|NA|TRBV15|TRBJ2-1
CATSDGQGGNEQFF
TGTGCCACCAGTGATGGACAGGGTGGAAATGAGCAGTTCTTC
>NA|NA|TRBV5-1|TRBJ2-7
CASSFPGTRRDEQYF
TGCGCCAGCAGCTTTCCCGGGACTCGGCGGGACGAGCAGTACTTC
>TRBD1|NA|TRBV4-3|TRBJ1-6
CASSQHPGGVYNSPLHF
TGCGCCAGCAGCCAGCATCCAGGGGGAGTCTATAATTCACCCCTCCACTTT
>NA|NA|TRBV7-9|TRBJ1-4
CASSLEGQGFEKLFF
TGTGCCAGCAGCTTAGAGGGTCAGGGCTTTGAAAAACTGTTTTTT
>NA|NA|TRBV5-1|TRBJ1-2
CASRGRGDGYTF
TGCGCCAGCAGGGGCAGGGGCGACGGCTACACCTTC
>TRBD2|NA|TRBV19|TRBJ2-3
CASSPTSGSGLIADTQYF
TGTGCCAGTAGCCCTACTAGCGGGAGTGGGTTGATCGCAGATACGCAGTATTTT
>NA|NA|TRBV5-1|TRBJ1-4
CASSPAGRGGEKLFF
TGCGCCAGCAGCCCAGCCGGGAGGGGTGGTGAAAAACTGTTTTTT
>NA|NA|TRBV28|TRBJ1-5
CASSPSPRAILDNQPQHF
TGTGCCAGCAGCCCCTCGCCGAGGGCAATATTAGACAATCAGCCCCAGCATTTT
>NA|NA|TRBV27|TRBJ1-1
CASSQRQGLNTEAFF
TGTGCCAGCTCCCAACGGCAGGGGCTGAACACTGAAGCTTTCTTT
>NA|NA|TRBV7-2|TRBJ1-1
CASSPGLNEAFF
TGTGCCAGCAGCCCGGGACTGAATGAAGCTTTCTTT
>TRBD2|NA|TRBV12-5|TRBJ2-7
CASGLLAGVTYEQYF
TGTGCTAGTGGTTTGCTAGCGGGAGTCACCTACGAGCAGTACTTC
>NA|NA|TRBV4-3|TRBJ2-3
CASSQDAGPITDTQYF
TGCGCCAGCAGCCAAGATGCGGGGCCCATCACAGATACGCAGTATTTT
>NA|NA|TRBV4-3|TRBJ2-7
CASSQLDRTPAHEQYF
TGCGCCAGCAGCCAGCTAGACAGAACCCCAGCCCACGAGCAGTACTTC
>TRBD2|NA|TRBV10-3|TRBJ2-1
CATSLAGGSYNEQFF
TGTGCCACCAGCTTAGCGGGGGGATCCTACAATGAGCAGTTCTTC
>TRBD2|NA|TRBV6-4|TRBJ2-1
CASSAGTSFPNEQFF
TGTGCCAGCAGTGCTGGGACTAGTTTCCCCAATGAGCAGTTCTTC